This record concerns one T cell receptor (beta chain) sequence. TCRdb re-called the 5' RACE reads with MiXCR, one entry per CDR3 protein. Of roughly 720,000 distinct CDR3 sequences listed, 15% to 20% are singletons. Per germline, CDR1 MDHEN and CDR2 SYDVKM. Trimming took 7 bases from V and 5 from J; bases not matched to a gene: 11. The CDR3 totals 15 residues. The sample originates from a study of identical twins. This same sample was also part of a study on T cells expressing NK-cell markers.

The receptor was isolated from a woman aged 18-30 years in good health. Sequences were obtained from PBMCs. V gene TRBV28 combines with J gene TRBJ2-3; 8 bases align to TRBD2. CDR3 bases: TGTGCCAGCACACCCGGCGCGGGACTAGGAGATACGCAGTATTTT. Protein product: CASTPGAGLGDTQYF.